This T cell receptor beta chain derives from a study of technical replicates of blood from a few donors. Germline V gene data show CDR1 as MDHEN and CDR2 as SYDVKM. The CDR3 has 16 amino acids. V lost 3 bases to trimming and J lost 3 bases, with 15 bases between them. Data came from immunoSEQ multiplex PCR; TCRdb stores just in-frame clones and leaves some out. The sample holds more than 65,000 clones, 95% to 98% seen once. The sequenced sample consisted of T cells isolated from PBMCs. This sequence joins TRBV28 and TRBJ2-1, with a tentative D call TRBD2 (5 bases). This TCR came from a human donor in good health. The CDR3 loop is CASSFTPASYYNEQFF. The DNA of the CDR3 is TGTGCCAGCAGTTTCACTCCCGCTAGCTACTACAATGAGCAGTTCTTC.